This T cell receptor beta chain was observed in a study of T cell changes during pregnancy in multiple sclerosis. Data came from immunoSEQ multiplex PCR; TCRdb stores just in-frame clones and leaves some out. Among around 96,000 clones listed, 90% to 95% were seen once. Germline CDR1 LGHNA, CDR2 YNFKEQ. CDR3 size: 15 residues. J gave up 3 bases and V 4 bases, and 5 bases lay outside the gene matches. The TCR comes from a female donor with multiple sclerosis, enrolled in a pregnancy study. The genes are TRBV4-2 and TRBJ2-4; 8 bases are a match to TRBD2. The source was peripheral blood, collected in the third trimester of pregnancy. In DNA, the CDR3 is TGTGCCAGCAGCCCTTTAACTAGCGGCAAAAACATTCAGTACTTC. Translating it yields CASSPLTSGKNIQYF.